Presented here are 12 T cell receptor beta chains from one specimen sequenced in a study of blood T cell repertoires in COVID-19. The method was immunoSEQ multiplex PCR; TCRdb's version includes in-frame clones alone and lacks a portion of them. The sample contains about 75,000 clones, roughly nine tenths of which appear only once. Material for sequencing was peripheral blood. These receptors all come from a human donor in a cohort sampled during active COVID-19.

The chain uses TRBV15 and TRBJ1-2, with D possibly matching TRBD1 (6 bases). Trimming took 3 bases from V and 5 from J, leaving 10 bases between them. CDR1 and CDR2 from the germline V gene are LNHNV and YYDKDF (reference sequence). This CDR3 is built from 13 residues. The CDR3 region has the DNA TGTGCCACCAGCAGTCCACAGGGTTATGGCTACACCTTC. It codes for CATSSPQGYGYTF.

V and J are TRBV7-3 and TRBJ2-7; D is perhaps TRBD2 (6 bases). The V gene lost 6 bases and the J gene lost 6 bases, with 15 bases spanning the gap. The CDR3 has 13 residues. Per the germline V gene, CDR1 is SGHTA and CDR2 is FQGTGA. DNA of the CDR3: TGTGCCAGCAGGTCGGTTCAGGGAGGCGAGCAGTACTTC. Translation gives CASRSVQGGEQYF.

CDR3 loop: CASSVAGDPARGAQETQYF. CDR3 nucleotide sequence: TGTGCCAGCAGCGTAGCTGGGGACCCGGCCCGGGGGGCCCAAGAGACCCAGTACTTC. V is TRBV9 and J is TRBJ2-5; TRBD2 might be the D (7 bases). V was cut by 0 bases and J by 1 base, with 22 bases left in between. Germline CDR1 and CDR2: SGDLS and YYNGEE. The CDR3 contains 19 residues. Full variable domain (remainder filled in from reference TRBV9 and TRBJ2-5): DSGVTQTPKHLITATGQRVTLRCSPRSGDLSVYWYQQSLDQGLQFLIQYYNGEERAKGNILERFSAQQFPDLHSELNLSSLELGDSALYFCASSVAGDPARGAQETQYFGPGTRLLVL.

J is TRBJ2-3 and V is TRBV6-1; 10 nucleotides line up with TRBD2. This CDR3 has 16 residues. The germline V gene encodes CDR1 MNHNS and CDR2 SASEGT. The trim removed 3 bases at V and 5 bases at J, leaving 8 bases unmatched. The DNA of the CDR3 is TGTGCCAGCAGTGATCCACTAGCGGGAAGGGTAGATACGCAGTATTTT. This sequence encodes CASSDPLAGRVDTQYF.

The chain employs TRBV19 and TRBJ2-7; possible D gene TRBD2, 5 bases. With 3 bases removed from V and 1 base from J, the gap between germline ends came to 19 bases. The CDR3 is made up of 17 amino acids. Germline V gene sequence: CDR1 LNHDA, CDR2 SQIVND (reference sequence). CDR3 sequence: CASSMMVTRERSYEQYF. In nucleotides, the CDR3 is TGTGCCAGTAGTATGATGGTAACTCGGGAACGGTCCTACGAGCAGTACTTC.

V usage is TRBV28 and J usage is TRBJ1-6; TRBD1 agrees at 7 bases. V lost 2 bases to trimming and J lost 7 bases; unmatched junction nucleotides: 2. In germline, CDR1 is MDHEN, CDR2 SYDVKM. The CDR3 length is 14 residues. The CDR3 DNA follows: TGTGCCAGCAGTTTACTACAGGGGAATTCACCCCTCCACTTT. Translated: CASSLLQGNSPLHF.

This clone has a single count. CDR3 in DNA: TGTGCCAGCAGCTTAACTAGCGGGAGTTATGAGCAGTTCTTC. It translates to CASSLTSGSYEQFF. The chain uses TRBV7-2 and TRBJ2-1, with 11 bases lining up with TRBD2. V was clipped by 2 bases and J by 8 bases; unmatched bases: 2. The CDR3 covers 14 residues. CDR1 and CDR2 from the germline V gene are SGHTA and FQGNSA.

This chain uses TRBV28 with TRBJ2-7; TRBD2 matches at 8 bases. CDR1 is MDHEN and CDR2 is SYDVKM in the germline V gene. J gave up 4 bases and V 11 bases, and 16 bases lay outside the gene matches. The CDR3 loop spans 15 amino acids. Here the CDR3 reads CAAAGIGLAGYEQYF. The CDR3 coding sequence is TGTGCCGCCGCCGGTATCGGACTAGCAGGATACGAGCAGTACTTC.

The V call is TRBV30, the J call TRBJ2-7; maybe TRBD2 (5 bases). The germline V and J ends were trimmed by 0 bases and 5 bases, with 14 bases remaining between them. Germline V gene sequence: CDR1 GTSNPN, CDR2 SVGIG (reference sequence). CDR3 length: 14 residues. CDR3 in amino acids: CAWSVAGKPHEQYF. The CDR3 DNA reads TGTGCCTGGAGTGTAGCCGGGAAACCCCACGAGCAGTACTTC.

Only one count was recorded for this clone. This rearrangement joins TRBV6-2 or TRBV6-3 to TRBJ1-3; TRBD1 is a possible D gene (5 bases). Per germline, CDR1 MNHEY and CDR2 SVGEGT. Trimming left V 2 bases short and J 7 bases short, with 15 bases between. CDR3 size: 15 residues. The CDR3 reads CASSYRTFRINTIYF. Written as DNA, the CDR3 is TGTGCCAGCAGTTACAGGACATTCCGGATCAACACCATATATTTT.

CDR3: CASSDRDLVNYGYTF. CDR3 sequence (DNA): TGTGCCAGCAGTGACCGGGACTTAGTTAACTATGGCTACACCTTC. V usage is TRBV6-1 and J usage is TRBJ1-2, with a tentative D call TRBD1 (5 bases). This CDR3 is built from 15 residues. Germline V gene sequence: CDR1 MNHNS, CDR2 SASEGT. Trimming shortened V by 3 bases and J by 1 base, and 12 bases separated the two germline ends.

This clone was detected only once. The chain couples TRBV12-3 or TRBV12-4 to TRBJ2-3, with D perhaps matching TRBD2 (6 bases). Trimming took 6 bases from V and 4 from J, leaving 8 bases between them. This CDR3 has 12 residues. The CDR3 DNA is TGTGCCAGCAGATCGGGGGCAGATACGCAGTATTTT. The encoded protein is CASRSGADTQYF.